The 9 T cell receptor beta chains listed next were all sequenced from one sample in a study of T-cell reconstitution after alpha-beta-depleted transplantation in children. Preparation of the TCRbeta library used unique molecular identifiers. A single record per CDR3 protein comes from TCRdb applying MiXCR to the PCR reads. The sample lists 240,000 or so distinct CDR3 sequences, 6.5% to 10% occurring once. The input for sequencing was PBMCs, mostly from graft donor cells, taken 180 days after TCRalphabeta/CD19-depleted stem cell transplant. These receptors all come from a male patient younger than 18 who had a stem cell transplant for acute lymphoblastic leukemia, so the T cells may come from the graft donor.

This clonotype showed up many times. The gene calls are TRBV4-2 and TRBJ1-1, with TRBD1 identical over 7 bases. The J segment lost 4 bases and the V segment lost 4 bases, leaving 9 bases of the junction unmatched. Germline V CDR1 and CDR2: LGHNA, YNFKEQ. The CDR3 is 15 amino acids. This CDR3 reads CASSLRGGMGTEAFF. CDR3 coding DNA: TGTGCCAGCAGCCTAAGAGGGGGCATGGGCACTGAAGCTTTCTTT.

This clonotype showed up many times. The V gene is TRBV18, the J gene TRBJ2-7; tentatively, D is TRBD1 or TRBD2 (5 bases each). This CDR3 comprises 14 residues. The ends were cut back, 3 bases at V and 7 bases at J, with 16 bases in the middle. The germline gives CDR1 KGHSH, CDR2 LQKENI. CDR3 sequence (DNA): TGTGCCAGCTCACCCCGGGACGGCTTAGGGGAGCAGTACTTC. Its protein is CASSPRDGLGEQYF.

The sample holds many counts of this clonotype. The chain joins TRBV5-1 to TRBJ2-2, with D maybe TRBD1 (5 bases). CDR1 is SGHRS, CDR2 YFSETQ, per germline. This CDR3 is built from 17 residues. The V and J ends lost 2 bases and 3 bases respectively, with 17 bases between them. The CDR3 loop is CASSLGAKGRHTGELFF. The DNA for the CDR3 is TGCGCCAGCAGCTTAGGCGCTAAGGGGCGCCACACCGGGGAGCTGTTTTTT.

This clonotype was seen many times. This rearrangement joins TRBV5-1 to TRBJ2-6, with no clear D. CDR3 length: 15 amino acids. V was clipped by 4 bases and J by 4 bases, with 12 bases between them. Germline V gives CDR1 SGHRS, CDR2 YFSETQ. CDR3 protein: CASSTRVYGANVLTF. As DNA, the CDR3 is TGCGCCAGCAGCACCCGGGTGTACGGGGCCAACGTCCTGACTTTC.

The rearrangement joins TRBV2 to TRBJ1-4, with 7 bases lining up with TRBD1. From germline, CDR1 is SNHLY and CDR2 FYNNEI. This CDR3 is built from 15 residues. The trim removed 6 bases at V and 2 bases at J, leaving 6 bases unmatched. DNA for the CDR3: TGTGCCAGCAGATTACAGGGGCGGACTAATGAAAAACTGTTTTTT. Protein: CASRLQGRTNEKLFF.

In its sample, this clonotype was seen many times. The CDR3 sequence: CASSLTGGGLHGYTF. CDR3 in DNA: TGTGCCAGCAGTTTAACAGGGGGAGGTCTTCATGGCTACACCTTC. This sequence joins TRBV28 and TRBJ1-2; 8 bases agree with TRBD1. CDR1 MDHEN and CDR2 SYDVKM come from the germline V gene. There are 15 residues in the CDR3. The J segment lost 6 bases and the V segment lost 2 bases, leaving 8 bases of the junction unmatched.

This clonotype was detected many times. The genes are TRBV9 and TRBJ1-3, with D unresolved. CDR3 length: 14 residues. Germline V lookup: CDR1 SGDLS, CDR2 YYNGEE. The V end lost 3 bases, the J end lost 4 bases, and 11 bases lay between the germline ends. CDR3 in DNA: TGTGCCAGCAGCGAGGCAAGGGTCGGAAACACCATATATTTT. It specifies CASSEARVGNTIYF.

About this clonotype itself: This may come from a read error, since a much larger clone is one base off. CDR3 coding DNA: TGTGCCAGCACACCCAGGGGGCTGAGCTCCTATAATTCACCCCACCACTTT. Its translation: CASTPRGLSSYNSPHHF. J is TRBJ1-6 and V is TRBV11-2, with 8 bases aligning to TRBD1. There are 17 residues in the CDR3. Germline V gene sequence: CDR1 SGHAT, CDR2 FQNNGV.

The J gene is TRBJ2-3, the V gene TRBV10-3; 12 bases match TRBD2. The germline V gene has CDR1 ENHRY and CDR2 SYGVKD. The CDR3 is made up of 16 amino acids. V lost 7 bases, J lost 2 bases, and 7 bases stayed unmatched. The chain's CDR3 is CAINPLAGGNTDTQYF. CDR3 in DNA: TGTGCCATCAATCCCCTAGCGGGGGGGAACACAGATACGCAGTATTTT.